This T cell receptor (beta chain) was found in a study of blood T cells in healthy people across ages. The second PCR ran roughly 6 to 11 cycles with a sample-barcoded 5' primer and J-beta primers. TCRdb analysed the 5' RACE reads with MiXCR anew, one entry per CDR3 protein. The data contain hundreds of thousands of distinct CDR3 sequences, roughly three fifths of them seen just once; the ten biggest clones take up around a quarter. With regard to this clonotype: The antigen remains undetermined.

With 6 bases clipped from V and 0 bases from J, the junction kept 8 bases outside the gene matches. The CDR3 length is 16 residues. Germline values: CDR1 MDHEN, CDR2 SYDVKM. Study observations and caveats: Roughly linear age-related decline in beta diversity appeared, significant by age about 40.

The sample was blood. J is TRBJ2-5 and V is TRBV28, with 9 bases that match TRBD1. The TCR was taken from a man aged 40-55 years in good health. The CDR3 is CASSSLGTGYQETQYF. Here the CDR3 DNA reads TGTGCCAGCAGCTCACTTGGGACAGGGTACCAAGAGACCCAGTACTTC.